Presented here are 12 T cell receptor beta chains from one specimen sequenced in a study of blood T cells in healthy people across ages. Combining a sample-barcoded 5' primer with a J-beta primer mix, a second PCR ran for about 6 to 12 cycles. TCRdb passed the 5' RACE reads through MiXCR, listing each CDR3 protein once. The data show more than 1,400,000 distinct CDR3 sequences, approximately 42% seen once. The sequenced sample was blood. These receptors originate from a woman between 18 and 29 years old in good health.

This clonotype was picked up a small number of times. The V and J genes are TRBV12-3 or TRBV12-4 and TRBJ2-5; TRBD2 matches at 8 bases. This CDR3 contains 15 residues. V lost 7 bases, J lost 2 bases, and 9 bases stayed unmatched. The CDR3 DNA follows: TGTGCCAGCACTCCGGGGGCTAGCGGGCAAGAGACCCAGTACTTC. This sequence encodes CASTPGASGQETQYF.

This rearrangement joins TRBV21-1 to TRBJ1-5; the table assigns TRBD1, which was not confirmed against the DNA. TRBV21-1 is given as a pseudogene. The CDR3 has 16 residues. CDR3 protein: CASSHWGGDGNQPQHF. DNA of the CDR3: TGTGCCAGCAGCCATTGGGGGGGAGATGGCAATCAGCCCCAGCATTTT.

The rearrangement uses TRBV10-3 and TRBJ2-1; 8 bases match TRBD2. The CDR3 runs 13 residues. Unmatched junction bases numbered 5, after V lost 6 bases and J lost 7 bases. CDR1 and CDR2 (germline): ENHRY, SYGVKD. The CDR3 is CAISLPGGNEQFF. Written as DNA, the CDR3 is TGTGCCATCAGCCTGCCGGGAGGGAATGAGCAGTTCTTC.

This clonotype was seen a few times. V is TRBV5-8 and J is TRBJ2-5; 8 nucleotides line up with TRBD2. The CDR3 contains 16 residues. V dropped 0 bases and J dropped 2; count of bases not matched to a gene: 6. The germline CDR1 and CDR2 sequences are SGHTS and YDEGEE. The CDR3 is CASSLVLGLEQETQYF. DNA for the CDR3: TGTGCCAGCAGCTTGGTTTTGGGACTAGAACAAGAGACCCAGTACTTC.

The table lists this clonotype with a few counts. The DNA of the CDR3 is TGTGCCAGCAGCCTACAGGGAAGTGGCAATCAGCCCCAGCATTTT. Its translation is CASSLQGSGNQPQHF. The chain links TRBV6-5 to TRBJ1-5, with D maybe TRBD1 (6 bases). The CDR3 contains 15 residues. Germline CDR1 MNHEY, CDR2 SVGAGI. Trimming shortened V by 6 bases and J by 2 bases, and 14 bases separated the two germline ends.

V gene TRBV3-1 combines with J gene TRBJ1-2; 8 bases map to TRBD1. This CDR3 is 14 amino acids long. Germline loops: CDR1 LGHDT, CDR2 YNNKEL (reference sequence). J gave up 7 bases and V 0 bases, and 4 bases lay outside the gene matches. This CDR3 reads CASSQDPGGIGYTF. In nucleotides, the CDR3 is TGTGCCAGCAGCCAAGACCCAGGGGGCATTGGCTACACCTTC. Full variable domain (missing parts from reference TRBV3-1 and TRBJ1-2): DTAVSQTPKYLVTQMGNDKSIKCEQNLGHDTMYWYKQDSKKFLKIMFSYNNKELIINETVPNRFSPKSPDKAHLNLHINSLELGDSAVYFCASSQDPGGIGYTFGSGTRLTVV.

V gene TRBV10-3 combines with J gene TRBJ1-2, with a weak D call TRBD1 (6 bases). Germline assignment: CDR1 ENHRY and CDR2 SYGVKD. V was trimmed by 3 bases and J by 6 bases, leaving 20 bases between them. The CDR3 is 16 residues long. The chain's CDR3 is CAISDPRAGESDGYTF. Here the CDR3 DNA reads TGTGCCATCAGTGACCCGAGGGCAGGGGAGTCTGATGGCTACACCTTC.

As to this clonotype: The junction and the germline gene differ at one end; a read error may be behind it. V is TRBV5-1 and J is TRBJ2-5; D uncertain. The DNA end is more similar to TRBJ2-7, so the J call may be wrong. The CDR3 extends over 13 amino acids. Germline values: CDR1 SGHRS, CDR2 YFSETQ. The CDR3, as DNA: TGCACCAGCAGCTTGGTTATGGACTACGAGCAGTACTTC. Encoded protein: CTSSLVMDYEQYF.

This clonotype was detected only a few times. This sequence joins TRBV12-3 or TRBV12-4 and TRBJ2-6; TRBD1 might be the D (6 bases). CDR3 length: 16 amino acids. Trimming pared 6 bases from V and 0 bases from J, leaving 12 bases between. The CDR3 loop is CASSVDRISGANVLTF. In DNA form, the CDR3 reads TGTGCCAGCAGCGTAGACAGGATCTCTGGGGCCAACGTCCTGACTTTC.

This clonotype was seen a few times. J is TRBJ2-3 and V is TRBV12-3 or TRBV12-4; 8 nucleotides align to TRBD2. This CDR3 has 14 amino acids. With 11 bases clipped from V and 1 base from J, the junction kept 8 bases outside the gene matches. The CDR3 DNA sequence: TGTGCCGTCGGGGCGGGGGGCGGCACAGATACGCAGTATTTT. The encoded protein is CAVGAGGGTDTQYF.

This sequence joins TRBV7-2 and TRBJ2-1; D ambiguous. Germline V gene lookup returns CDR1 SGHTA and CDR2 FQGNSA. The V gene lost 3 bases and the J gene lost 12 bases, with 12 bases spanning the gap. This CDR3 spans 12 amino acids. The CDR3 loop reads CASSFGIIGQFF. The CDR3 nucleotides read TGTGCCAGCAGCTTCGGTATAATTGGGCAGTTCTTC.

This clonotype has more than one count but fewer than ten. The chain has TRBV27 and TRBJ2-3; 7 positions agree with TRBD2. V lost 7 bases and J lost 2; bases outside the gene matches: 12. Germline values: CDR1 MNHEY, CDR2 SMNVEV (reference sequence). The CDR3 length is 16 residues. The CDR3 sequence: CASTLVFGGNTDTQYF. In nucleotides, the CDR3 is TGTGCCAGCACCCTAGTCTTCGGGGGGAACACAGATACGCAGTATTTT.